This TCR beta chain was profiled in a study of CD8 T cells in ankylosing spondylitis. General study points: Blood from ankylosing spondylitis patients appeared to carry a characteristic roughly eight-variant TCR beta motif. Some of the motif variants had earlier been found in reactive arthritis patients' fluid and blood.

Each TCR beta library was made by quantitative 5'-RACE that incorporated molecular barcodes. One entry per CDR3 protein results from TCRdb running MiXCR on the 5' RACE reads. The sample includes over 700,000 distinct CDR3 sequences, roughly 19% of them seen just once. To note about this clonotype: The antigen is undetermined.

The CDR3 is 13 residues long. V was shortened by 6 bases and J by 9 bases, with 15 bases between the two germline ends. This TCR derives from a male donor with ankylosing spondylitis. The chain recombines TRBV12-3 or TRBV12-4 with TRBJ1-5, with D perhaps matching TRBD1 (5 bases). Sequenced sample: blood, either unsorted or a sorted T cell fraction (not recorded which). This CDR3 is CASRRDGVGPQHF. In DNA, the CDR3 is TGTGCCAGCAGACGGGACGGAGTAGGGCCCCAGCATTTT.